These 9 T cell receptor beta chains originate from one sample sequenced in a study of control samples from healthy donors and cancer patients. Profiling relied on immunoSEQ multiplex PCR, and the TCRdb table lists in-frame clones only, not all of them. The table lists approximately 120,000 clones, about 90% of them singletons. The sample consisted of blood. All receptors come from a young man in good health.

This sequence joins TRBV27 and TRBJ1-4; TRBD1 is a possible D gene (5 bases). CDR1 is MNHEY and CDR2 is SMNVEV in the germline V gene (reference sequence). V was shortened by 5 bases and J by 8 bases, with 15 bases between the two germline ends. This CDR3 has 14 residues. The CDR3 sequence is CASSDDRSGEKLFF. CDR3 DNA: TGTGCCAGCAGTGATGACAGATCGGGCGAAAAACTGTTTTTT.

This clone was seen once. J is TRBJ1-2 and V is TRBV7-9; D unclear. The germline V gene encodes CDR1 SEHNR and CDR2 FQNEAQ (reference sequence). The V end was cut by 3 bases, the J end by 3 bases, with 11 bases between. The length of the CDR3 is 14 residues. In DNA form, the CDR3 reads TGTGCCAGCAGCTTCAACCCAAAGGACTATGGCTACACCTTC. Translation gives CASSFNPKDYGYTF.

V is TRBV7-8 and J is TRBJ2-6, with 8 positions matching TRBD1. The CDR3 extends over 17 amino acids. CDR1 is SGHVS, CDR2 FQNEAQ, per germline. J was trimmed by 2 bases and V by 8 bases; bases with no gene match: 11. The CDR3 spells CASQETGARAGANVLTF. The CDR3 nucleotides read TGTGCCAGCCAGGAGACAGGGGCTAGGGCTGGGGCCAACGTCCTGACTTTC.

This chain joins TRBV2 and TRBJ2-2, with 9 bases fitting TRBD2. The germline V gene encodes CDR1 SNHLY and CDR2 FYNNEI. CDR3 size: 15 residues. V lost 8 bases and J lost 7; bases outside the gene matches: 11. CDR3 sequence (DNA): TGTGCCAGCTCCGGAGCGGGAGGAAGGGACGGGGAGCTGTTTTTT. It encodes CASSGAGGRDGELFF.

The CDR3 DNA sequence: TGTGCCAGCAACAGGATCAACTATGGCTACACCTTC. It is translated as CASNRINYGYTF. This sequence joins TRBV28 and TRBJ1-2; a weak D match, TRBD1 (5 bases). V dropped 7 bases and J dropped 2 bases, with 8 bases sitting between them. Germline V gene data show CDR1 as MDHEN and CDR2 as SYDVKM. The CDR3 sequence is 12 residues long.

The J gene is TRBJ1-2, the V gene TRBV6-5, with TRBD1 matching 8 bases. This CDR3 spans 14 amino acids. Germline V CDR1 and CDR2: MNHEY, SVGAGI. V gave up 7 bases and J gave up 4 bases; unmatched junction bases: 8. The CDR3, as DNA: TGTGCCAGCAACATACAGGGGGAGGGCTATGGCTACACCTTC. Translating gives CASNIQGEGYGYTF.

V usage is TRBV9 and J usage is TRBJ1-4; D possibly corresponds to TRBD1 (5 bases). Per germline, CDR1 SGDLS and CDR2 YYNGEE. This CDR3 has 17 residues. V gave up 3 bases and J gave up 7 bases, with 22 bases separating them. The CDR3 region is CASSATGIRAGSEKLFF. The DNA of the CDR3 is TGTGCCAGCAGCGCTACAGGAATCCGCGCCGGGTCTGAAAAACTGTTTTTT.

The chain joins TRBV7-2 to TRBJ2-5; tentatively, D is TRBD1 (5 bases). CDR1 is SGHTA and CDR2 is FQGNSA in the germline V gene. Trimming shortened V by 1 base and J by 5 bases, and 11 bases separated the two germline ends. The CDR3 spans 14 residues. CDR3 sequence (DNA): TGTGCCAGCAGCTTAGGGGCAGGGTTCGAGACCCAGTACTTC. It is translated as CASSLGAGFETQYF.

This chain joins TRBV5-4 and TRBJ1-1; possibly TRBD1 for D (5 bases). The CDR3 spans 14 residues. V dropped 2 bases and J dropped 1 base, with 9 bases sitting between them. Germline CDR1 SGHNT, CDR2 YYREEE (reference sequence). This CDR3 is CASSFPQGNTEAFF. For the CDR3, the DNA is TGTGCCAGCAGCTTCCCCCAGGGGAACACTGAAGCTTTCTTT.